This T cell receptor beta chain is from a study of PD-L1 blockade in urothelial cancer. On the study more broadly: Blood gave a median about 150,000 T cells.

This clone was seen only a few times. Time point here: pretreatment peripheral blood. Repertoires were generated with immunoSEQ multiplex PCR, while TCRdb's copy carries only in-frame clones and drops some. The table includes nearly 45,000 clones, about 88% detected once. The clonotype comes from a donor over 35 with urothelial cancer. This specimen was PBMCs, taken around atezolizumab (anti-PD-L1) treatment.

The chain's CDR3 is CASSLGTSYEQFF. The CDR3 coding sequence is TGCGCCAGCAGCTTGGGGACTAGCTATGAGCAGTTCTTC. The J gene is TRBJ2-1, the V gene TRBV5-1; 8 positions match TRBD2. This CDR3 has 13 amino acids. The trim removed 0 bases at V and 8 bases at J, leaving 1 base unmatched. Germline V gene data show CDR1 as SGHRS and CDR2 as YFSETQ.